This T cell receptor (beta chain) was profiled in a study of CD8 T cells in Susac syndrome. The ends were cut back, 4 bases at V and 9 bases at J, with 11 bases in the middle. The germline V gene has CDR1 SGHDT and CDR2 YYEEEE. The CDR3 consists of 12 residues. An amount of RNA that ranged from about 0.45 to 1 ug was reverse transcribed with random hexamers. In TCRdb, the immunoSEQ multiplex PCR reads were re-called with MiXCR into one record per CDR3 protein. The profile shows approximately 210,000 distinct CDR3 sequences, over 90% of them singletons. Material for sequencing was CD4+ T cells from PBMCs. The TCR originated in a human donor with Susac syndrome. The J gene is TRBJ2-1, the V gene TRBV5-6, with unresolved D. The CDR3 sequence is CASSPARSEQFF. The DNA of the CDR3 is TGTGCCAGCAGCCCCGCGAGGAGTGAGCAGTTCTTC.